This TCR beta chain was obtained from a study of blood T cell repertoires in COVID-19. This CDR3 has 17 residues. CDR1 MNHEY and CDR2 SMNVEV come from the germline V gene (reference sequence). Trimming removed 5 bases from V and 4 bases from J; junction bases left unmatched: 9. In the authors' methods: Amplification of reference gene primers was used by the study to estimate nucleated cell counts. Sequencing used immunoSEQ multiplex PCR; TCRdb keeps in-frame clones, though not all of them. V and J calls and clone size are given by that table; D and trimming were obtained from the DNA. The data contain 150,000 to 200,000 clones, roughly nine tenths of them singletons.

Sequenced input: peripheral blood. The source of this sequence is a man between 18 and 35 years old who had recovered from COVID-19. The V call is TRBV27, the J call TRBJ2-1; 12 bases line up with TRBD2. The CDR3 is CASSPILAGGPYNEQFF. The CDR3 region has the DNA TGTGCCAGCAGTCCAATACTAGCGGGAGGACCTTACAATGAGCAGTTCTTC.